This T cell receptor (beta chain) came from a study of cytomegalovirus exposure and HLA in healthy donors. About the research overall: Samples from HLA-typed donors yielded about 85 million unique TCRs in an early data release.

General study results and limits: There were a few CMV-associated chains whose specificity for CMV antigens was confirmed in vitro.

PCR involved 60 Vbeta and 13 Jbeta primers. TCRdb's table, derived via immunoSEQ multiplex PCR, lists solely in-frame clones and lacks some. The specimen's table records under 120,000 clones. Concerning this clone itself: Its antigen remains unidentified.

Donors counted as nominally healthy when sampled, yet unrecorded immune exposures were likely. The sequence came from a man in his forties or fifties in good health and CMV-seronegative. The material sequenced was PBMCs.

The CDR3 loop is CASTGSYSNQPQHF. CDR3 coding DNA: TGTGCCAGTACCGGGAGCTATAGCAATCAGCCCCAGCATTTT. The rearrangement links TRBV19 to TRBJ1-5, with D hard to call. This CDR3 has 14 residues. Germline V lookup: CDR1 LNHDA, CDR2 SQIVND (reference sequence). Trimming shortened V by 7 bases and J by 0 bases, and 10 bases separated the two germline ends.